Presented here are 18 T cell receptor beta chains from one specimen sequenced in a study of T cell repertoires in cytomegalovirus infection. Each CDR3 protein is one row after TCRdb ran MiXCR on the reads. The sample consists of some 440,000 distinct CDR3 sequences, approximately 31% of them appearing once. The sequencing sample was made of PBMCs. These receptors were taken from a human donor in good health (CMV status not recorded). Some clones in this sample may be carry-over from other donors' samples.

This clonotype was counted a few times. The chain links TRBV19 to TRBJ2-2; 9 nucleotides line up with TRBD1. With 4 bases clipped from V and 6 bases from J, the junction kept 9 bases outside the gene matches. Germline lookup yields CDR1 LNHDA and CDR2 SQIVND (reference sequence). This CDR3 has 16 residues. CDR3 DNA: TGTGCCAGTAGTAGGGGACAGGGAGCTAACCCCGGGGAGCTGTTTTTT. It is translated as CASSRGQGANPGELFF.

The rearrangement uses TRBV14 and TRBJ1-1; no reliable D call. CDR1 and CDR2 from the germline V gene are SGHDN and FVKESK. The CDR3 is 15 residues long. V lost 1 base, J lost 1 base, and 10 bases lay in between. The CDR3 sequence is CASSQGKGGNTEAFF. The DNA for the CDR3 is TGTGCCAGCAGCCAAGGAAAGGGAGGGAACACTGAAGCTTTCTTT.

This chain joins TRBV6-2 or TRBV6-3 and TRBJ1-5; D call uncertain. Germline V lookup: CDR1 MNHEY, CDR2 SVGEGT. The CDR3 is 14 amino acids. Trimming cost V 5 bases and J 4 bases, with 12 bases left between them. The DNA of the CDR3 is TGTGCCAGCAGTCCCCAACTAGGGAATCAGCCCCAGCATTTT. Its translation is CASSPQLGNQPQHF.

This clonotype was counted only a few times. This chain links TRBV7-2 with TRBJ1-5; D gene uncertain. V was cut by 4 bases and J by 6 bases, with 16 bases left in between. Per germline, CDR1 SGHTA and CDR2 FQGNSA. The CDR3 has 15 amino acids. The CDR3 region has the DNA TGTGCCAGCAGCTCGGATTGGCTCCCGGGTCAGCCCCAGCATTTT. Translation: CASSSDWLPGQPQHF.

V usage is TRBV28 and J usage is TRBJ2-7; tentative D call: TRBD1 (6 bases). This CDR3 is 16 amino acids long. Trimming pared 4 bases from V and 0 bases from J, leaving 16 bases between. The germline V gene encodes CDR1 MDHEN and CDR2 SYDVKM. CDR3: CASSSRTAQSSYEQYF. DNA of the CDR3: TGTGCCAGCAGTTCCCGGACAGCCCAGAGCTCCTACGAGCAGTACTTC.

This clonotype was seen more than once but under ten times. The rearrangement uses TRBV28 and TRBJ2-7; D uncertain. Germline CDR1 is MDHEN and CDR2 is SYDVKM. Deletions cut 3 bases from V and 3 bases from J, with 15 bases between. The CDR3 is made up of 15 amino acids. The DNA of the CDR3 is TGTGCCAGCAGTTTTAATTCAGGCCTTGGCTACGAGCAGTACTTC. Protein sequence: CASSFNSGLGYEQYF.

This clonotype has a count of ten or more. CDR3 bases: TGTGCCAGCAGCCCGGCAGGGCAGAATTCACCCCTCCACTTT. It yields the protein CASSPAGQNSPLHF. The chain links TRBV7-2 to TRBJ1-6; weak D call: TRBD1 (5 bases). The CDR3 covers 14 residues. The germline V gene has CDR1 SGHTA and CDR2 FQGNSA. V lost 5 bases to trimming and J lost 7 bases, with 12 bases between them.

The rearrangement uses TRBV2 and TRBJ2-1; a weak D match, TRBD2 (5 bases). The CDR3 loop spans 15 amino acids. Germline lookup yields CDR1 SNHLY and CDR2 FYNNEI. Trimming took off 7 bases at V and 6 bases at J, with 19 bases between the two ends. The CDR3 nucleotides read TGTGCCAGCATCGGAAAGAGGGTGATGGGCAATGAGCAGTTCTTC. Translated, it gives CASIGKRVMGNEQFF.

This clonotype was detected a few times. The genes are TRBV11-2 and TRBJ1-6; a weak D match, TRBD1 (6 bases). Trimming took off 3 bases at V and 9 bases at J, with 15 bases between the two ends. The CDR3 is 15 amino acids. Germline V gene lookup returns CDR1 SGHAT and CDR2 FQNNGV. DNA for the CDR3: TGTGCCAGCAGCTTCGATCGGGGGCGCGGTTCACCCCTCCACTTT. Encoded protein: CASSFDRGRGSPLHF.

The table lists this clonotype with many counts. The chain is built from TRBV7-2 and TRBJ1-6, with 8 bases aligning to TRBD1. Germline loops: CDR1 SGHTA, CDR2 FQGNSA. Trimming took 5 bases from V and 8 from J; bases not matched to a gene: 8. The CDR3 sequence is 15 residues long. The CDR3 sequence: CASSIRQGSDSPLHF. CDR3 in DNA: TGTGCCAGCAGCATCCGACAGGGGAGCGATTCACCCCTCCACTTT.

In this sample, this clonotype turned up a few times. Sequence at one end of the junction differs from germline and may be a read error. The chain links TRBV15 to TRBJ1-2; tentative D call: TRBD1 (5 bases). The CDR3 extends over 15 amino acids. CDR1 LNHNV and CDR2 YYDKDF come from the germline V gene (reference sequence). This CDR3 is CATSRVDGAPYRYTF. CDR3 bases: TGTGCCACCAGCAGAGTTGACGGGGCACCCTATCGCTACACCTTC. The complete variable domain, with remaining parts taken from reference TRBV15 and TRBJ1-2, reads DAMVIQNPRYQVTQFGKPVTLSCSQTLNHNVMYWYQQKSSQAPKLLFHYYDKDFNNEADTPDNFQSRRPNTSFCFLDIRSPGLGDTAMYLCATSRVDGAPYRYTFGSGTRLTVV.

At least ten counts were recorded for this clonotype. The rearrangement joins TRBV7-8 to TRBJ2-5; 11 nucleotides align to TRBD1. J lost 3 bases, V lost 6 bases, and 9 bases had no gene match. The CDR3 spans 16 residues. Germline CDR1 SGHVS, CDR2 FQNEAQ. The CDR3 protein is CASSFWAGQGEETQYF. Written as DNA, the CDR3 is TGTGCCAGCAGTTTTTGGGCGGGACAGGGGGAAGAGACCCAGTACTTC.

V is TRBV12-3 or TRBV12-4 and J is TRBJ1-5; D unclear. The CDR3 is made up of 14 amino acids. Trimming took off 1 base at V and 3 bases at J, with 7 bases between the two ends. CDR3: CASSLGPFNQPQHF. CDR3 nucleotides: TGTGCCAGCAGTTTAGGGCCGTTCAATCAGCCCCAGCATTTT.

The chain couples TRBV19 to TRBJ2-7, with D perhaps TRBD1 (5 bases). The germline V gene has CDR1 LNHDA and CDR2 SQIVND (reference sequence). V was shortened by 3 bases and J by 6 bases, with 9 bases between the two germline ends. The CDR3 spans 12 residues. CDR3 sequence reads: CASSIRTSEQYF. The CDR3 DNA is TGTGCCAGTAGTATCCGGACATCCGAGCAGTACTTC.

The J gene is TRBJ1-2, the V gene TRBV19; D ambiguous. CDR1 is LNHDA, CDR2 SQIVND, per germline (reference sequence). This CDR3 region has 12 residues. Trimming took 4 bases from V and 8 from J, leaving 11 bases between them. Here the CDR3 reads CASSNDPSGYTF. DNA of the CDR3: TGTGCCAGTAGTAACGACCCCTCGGGCTACACCTTC.

The chain joins TRBV19 to TRBJ2-1; D call uncertain. Per the germline V gene, CDR1 is LNHDA and CDR2 is SQIVND (reference sequence). Trimming removed 5 bases at V and 4 bases at J, with 9 bases between. The CDR3 has 13 residues. For the CDR3, the DNA is TGTGCCAGTAGTGTTCAGTTTTACAATGAGCAGTTCTTC. Residues: CASSVQFYNEQFF. The full variable domain, in which reference TRBV19 and TRBJ2-1 provide the parts outside the CDR3, is DGGITQSPKYLFRKEGQNVTLSCEQNLNHDAMYWYRQDPGQGLRLIYYSQIVNDFQKGDIAEGYSVSREKKESFPLTVTSAQKNPTAFYLCASSVQFYNEQFFGPGTRLTVL.

This clonotype was observed a few times. The chain recombines TRBV6-2 or TRBV6-3 with TRBJ1-1; possible D gene TRBD1, 6 bases. The germline V gene encodes CDR1 MNHEY and CDR2 SVGEGT. The V gene lost 0 bases and the J gene lost 0 bases, with 14 bases spanning the gap. This CDR3 contains 17 residues. The CDR3 loop reads CASSYSTKDSLNTEAFF. Here the CDR3 DNA reads TGTGCCAGCAGTTACTCGACTAAGGACAGCTTGAACACTGAAGCTTTCTTT.

The chain employs TRBV7-2 and TRBJ1-4, with D possibly being TRBD1 (6 bases). V dropped 2 bases and J dropped 4 bases, with 17 bases sitting between them. Germline loops: CDR1 SGHTA, CDR2 FQGNSA. This CDR3 has 17 amino acids. The CDR3 loop is CASSLLVLGGDNEKLFF. In DNA, the CDR3 is TGTGCCAGCAGCTTATTGGTCCTAGGGGGTGATAATGAAAAACTGTTTTTT.